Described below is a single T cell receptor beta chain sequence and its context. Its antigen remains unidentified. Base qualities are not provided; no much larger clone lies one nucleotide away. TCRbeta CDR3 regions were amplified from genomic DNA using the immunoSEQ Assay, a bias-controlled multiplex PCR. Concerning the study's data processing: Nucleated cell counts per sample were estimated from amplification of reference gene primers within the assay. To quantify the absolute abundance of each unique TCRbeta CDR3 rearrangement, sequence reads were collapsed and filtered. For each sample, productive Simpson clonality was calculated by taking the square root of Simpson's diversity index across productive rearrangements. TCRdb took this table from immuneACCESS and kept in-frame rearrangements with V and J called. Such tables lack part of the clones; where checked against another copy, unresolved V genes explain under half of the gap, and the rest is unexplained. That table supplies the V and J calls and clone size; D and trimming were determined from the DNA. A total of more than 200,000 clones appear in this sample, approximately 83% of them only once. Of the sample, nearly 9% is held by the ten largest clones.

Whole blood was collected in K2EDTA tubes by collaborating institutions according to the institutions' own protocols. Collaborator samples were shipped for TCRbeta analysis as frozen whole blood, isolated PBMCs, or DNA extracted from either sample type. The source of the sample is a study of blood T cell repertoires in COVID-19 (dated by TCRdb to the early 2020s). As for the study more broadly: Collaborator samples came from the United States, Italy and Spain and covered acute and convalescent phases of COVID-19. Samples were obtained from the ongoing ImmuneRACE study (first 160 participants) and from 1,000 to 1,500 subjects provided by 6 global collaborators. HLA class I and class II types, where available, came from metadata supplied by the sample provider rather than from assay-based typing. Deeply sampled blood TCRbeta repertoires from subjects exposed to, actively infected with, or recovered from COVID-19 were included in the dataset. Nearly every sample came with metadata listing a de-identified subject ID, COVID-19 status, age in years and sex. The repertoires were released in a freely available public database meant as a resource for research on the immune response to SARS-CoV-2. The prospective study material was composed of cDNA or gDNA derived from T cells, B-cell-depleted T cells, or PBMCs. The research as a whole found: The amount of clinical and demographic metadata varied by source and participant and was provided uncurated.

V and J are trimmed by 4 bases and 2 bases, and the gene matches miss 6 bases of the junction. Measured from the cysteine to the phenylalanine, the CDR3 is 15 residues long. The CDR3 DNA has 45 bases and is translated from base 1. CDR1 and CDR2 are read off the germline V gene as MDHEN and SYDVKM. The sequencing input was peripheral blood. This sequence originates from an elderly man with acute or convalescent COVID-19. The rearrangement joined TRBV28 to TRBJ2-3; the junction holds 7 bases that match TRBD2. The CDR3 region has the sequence CASSSRGELTDTQYF. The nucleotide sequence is TGTGCCAGCAGTTCTCGGGGGGAGCTCACAGATACGCAGTATTTT.